This T cell receptor (beta chain) was sequenced in a study of shared clonotypes between healthy human individuals. General study points: Enrolling few donors narrowed the genetic and exposure-history diversity that was represented.

As for this clone: Its antigen is not known. The sample contains more than one DNA sequence encoding this CDR3.

Everyone who donated was a Caucasian adult who lived in Nashville, Tennessee. Deep-level running was used for the assay. Unsorted PBMC DNA underwent sequencing on ten immunoSEQ deep assay plates. The data were produced by immunoSEQ multiplex PCR, yet TCRdb's version contains in-frame clones alone and is incomplete. The sample gives fewer than 600,000 clones, around 78% of which show up once; about 11% is in the top ten. The sequence came from a woman aged 35 to 49 in good health. Some clones in this sample may be carry-over from other donors' samples. Sample: PBMCs.

The CDR3 loop reads CASSTGTGAYEQYF. CDR3 bases: TGTGCCAGCAGTACCGGGACAGGGGCCTACGAGCAGTACTTC. The V gene is TRBV27, the J gene TRBJ2-7; TRBD1 aligns across 10 bases. The CDR3 spans 14 residues. The germline V gene encodes CDR1 MNHEY and CDR2 SMNVEV (reference sequence). J was trimmed by 2 bases and V by 5 bases; bases with no gene match: 3.